This TCR beta chain was profiled in a study of T cells in Graves' hyperthyroidism and ophthalmopathy. Whole-study context: The blood sample was taken at first diagnosis, before treatment began.

The study's findings and limits: Among clonotypes expanded in thyroid above 0.001, most were also found in blood. The model anticipated ophthalmopathy a median about six months pre-onset.

This clonotype has ten or more counts. Antigen: not known. The V gene's germline CDR1 is SGHAT and CDR2 FQDESV (reference sequence). There are 13 residues in the CDR3. The V gene lost 5 bases and the J gene lost 5 bases, with 12 bases spanning the gap. The source material, RNA transcripts, was used to amplify TCR beta CDR3 regions. HTBI primers were the set used in a first-round RT-PCR of the TCR CDR3. TCRdb used MiXCR to reprocess the multiplex PCR reads, holding one entry per CDR3 protein. The sample includes 300,000 to 350,000 distinct CDR3 sequences, 15% to 20% of them seen just once. The rearrangement uses TRBV11-1 and TRBJ2-5, with D possibly matching TRBD2 (5 bases). The source of this sequence is a woman aged 35 to 49 with Graves' ophthalmopathy. Sequenced material: blood. The CDR3 coding sequence is TGTGCCAGCAGCCGAGGGTCCCGGGAGACCCAGTACTTC. Translation: CASSRGSRETQYF.